The 26 T cell receptor beta chains reported below all come from one sample, sequenced in a study of blood T cell repertoires in COVID-19. The protocol was immunoSEQ multiplex PCR, while the TCRdb copy is restricted to in-frame clones and leaves out a portion. The repertoire consists of about 400,000 clones, with over 75% occurring once and the leading ten covering approximately 2.1%. Sequences were obtained from PBMCs or T cells enriched from blood (not recorded which). These TCRs come from a woman in her 40s with acute COVID-19.

The chain employs TRBV25-1 and TRBJ2-1, with D perhaps matching TRBD2 (5 bases). Per the germline V gene, CDR1 is MGHDK and CDR2 is SYGVNS. This CDR3 region has 15 residues. Between the trimmed V and J ends, which lost 6 bases and 5 bases, there was a span of 17 bases. The DNA of the CDR3 is TGTGCCAGCAGGAACAGCGGAAATCTCGACAATGAGCAGTTCTTC. It specifies CASRNSGNLDNEQFF.

The V gene is TRBV7-8, the J gene TRBJ1-1; the D gene is possibly TRBD1 (5 bases). V lost 8 bases to trimming and J lost 0 bases, with 13 bases between them. The CDR3 totals 14 residues. Germline CDR1 SGHVS, CDR2 FQNEAQ. The CDR3: CASVVRGMNTEAFF. Written as DNA, the CDR3 is TGTGCCAGCGTTGTACGGGGGATGAACACTGAAGCTTTCTTT.

This clone occurred a few times. The rearrangement uses TRBV4-2 and TRBJ1-1, with TRBD1 identical over 8 bases. Trimming at V came to 3 bases and at J to 8 bases, leaving 5 bases not matched to a gene. Germline values: CDR1 LGHNA, CDR2 YNFKEQ. CDR3 size: 13 residues. The CDR3 nucleotides are TGTGCCAGCAGCCAGGGGTCAGGGGGCGAAGCTTTCTTT. This gives the protein CASSQGSGGEAFF.

The rearrangement joins TRBV5-4 to TRBJ2-5; weak D call: TRBD2 (6 bases). Deletions cut 4 bases from V and 1 base from J, with 8 bases between. Per germline, CDR1 SGHNT and CDR2 YYREEE (reference sequence). The CDR3 contains 13 residues. Here the CDR3 reads CASSGDFQETQYF. CDR3 nucleotides: TGTGCCAGCAGCGGGGACTTCCAAGAGACCCAGTACTTC.

This chain uses TRBV27 with TRBJ2-1; 15 bases are a match to TRBD2. The CDR3 runs 16 residues. The V segment lost 3 bases and the J segment 9 bases; nucleotides outside the gene matches: 6. Germline loops: CDR1 MNHEY, CDR2 SMNVEV (reference sequence). CDR3 nucleotide sequence: TGTGCCAGCAGTTTTGGGACTAGCGGGGGGTTCGGTGAGCAGTTCTTC. Residues: CASSFGTSGGFGEQFF.

This rearrangement joins TRBV7-6 to TRBJ1-5; TRBD1 is a possible D gene (6 bases). The CDR3 length is 15 residues. Trimming cost V 4 bases and J 7 bases, with 17 bases left between them. Per the germline V gene, CDR1 is SGHVS and CDR2 is FNYEAQ. The DNA of the CDR3 is TGTGCCAGCAGCTCAGAGGCTGGGGGCCAACAGCCCCAGCATTTT. It encodes CASSSEAGGQQPQHF.

V usage is TRBV7-8 and J usage is TRBJ1-5, with 10 bases matching TRBD1. In germline, CDR1 is SGHVS, CDR2 FQNEAQ. There are 17 residues in the CDR3. The V gene end was trimmed by 1 base and the J gene end by 2 bases; junction bases not matched to a gene: 5. The DNA for the CDR3 is TGTGCCAGCAGCTTAGTCGGGACAGGGGACGGCAATCAGCCCCAGCATTTT. It yields the protein CASSLVGTGDGNQPQHF.

The gene calls are TRBV2 and TRBJ2-1; D might be TRBD1 (6 bases). V dropped 3 bases and J dropped 5 bases, with 17 bases sitting between them. CDR3 length: 16 amino acids. Germline CDR1 and CDR2: SNHLY and FYNNEI. CDR3 sequence (DNA): TGTGCCAGCAGTGATGGCCGGGACACCAGGAACAATGAGCAGTTCTTC. Translated, it gives CASSDGRDTRNNEQFF.

The gene calls are TRBV19 and TRBJ2-1; TRBD1 agrees at 7 bases. V shed 5 bases and J 7 bases; nucleotides not matched to a gene: 17. This CDR3 region has 17 residues. Germline CDR1 is LNHDA and CDR2 is SQIVND (reference sequence). The CDR3: CASSGARQGYRLNEQFF. The DNA for the CDR3 is TGTGCCAGTAGTGGGGCCAGACAGGGTTATAGGTTGAATGAGCAGTTCTTC.

V is TRBV19 and J is TRBJ1-1, with a tentative D call TRBD1 (6 bases). Germline CDR1 reads LNHDA; CDR2 reads SQIVND (reference sequence). V dropped 9 bases and J dropped 7 bases, with 18 bases sitting between them. The CDR3 sequence is 13 residues long. This chain's CDR3 is CASMFWNRDEAFF. The CDR3 nucleotides read TGTGCCAGCATGTTCTGGAACAGGGATGAAGCTTTCTTT.

In its sample, this clone was seen once. The chain is built from TRBV12-3 or TRBV12-4 and TRBJ1-1; 7 nucleotides match TRBD1. The CDR3 consists of 13 residues. V was pared by 6 bases and J by 5 bases, with 6 bases of the junction left unmatched. Written as DNA, the CDR3 is TGTGCCAGCAGGCCACAGGGGTGGACTGAAGCTTTCTTT. Translation gives CASRPQGWTEAFF.

Concerning this clone itself: The conserved phenylalanine or tryptophan normally closing the CDR3 is absent here, so this likely arose from a read error. It is unclear where the CDR3 begins or ends on the DNA, so no DNA is shown, and the CDR3 is as TCRdb lists it. The V call is TRBV4-1, the J call TRBJ1-2; the D call TRBD1 from the table was never checked on the DNA. Germline-derived CDR1 and CDR2 are MGHRA and YSYEKL. The CDR3 totals 13 residues, both ends included. CDR3 residues: CASSQLTGQGGLM.

This chain joins TRBV29-1 and TRBJ1-2; possible D gene TRBD1, 6 bases. The CDR3 consists of 13 residues. V lost 1 base to trimming and J lost 6 bases, with 12 bases between them. The germline V gene has CDR1 SQVTM and CDR2 ANQGSEA. The CDR3 loop is CSVEGGQGNGYTF. The CDR3 coding sequence is TGCAGCGTTGAAGGAGGTCAGGGGAATGGCTACACCTTC.

The chain is built from TRBV6-5 and TRBJ2-2; 8 nucleotides agree with TRBD2. V was clipped by 2 bases and J by 7 bases; unmatched bases: 9. Looked up from germline, CDR1 is MNHEY and CDR2 is SVGAGI. The CDR3 consists of 16 residues. CDR3 coding DNA: TGTGCCAGCAGTTACACCCACATCGGGGGGGGCGGGGAGCTGTTTTTT. As protein: CASSYTHIGGGGELFF.

The V call is TRBV2, the J call TRBJ2-2; TRBD2 agrees at 10 bases. This CDR3 has 16 residues. Losses at the gene ends were 4 bases for V and 5 bases for J; bases not matched to a gene: 7. Germline V gives CDR1 SNHLY, CDR2 FYNNEI. The CDR3 reads CASSVLAGAGTGELFF. In nucleotides, the CDR3 is TGTGCCAGCAGTGTTCTAGCGGGGGCGGGGACCGGGGAGCTGTTTTTT.

The rearrangement uses TRBV5-1 and TRBJ1-6; TRBD1 agrees at 7 bases. The ends lost 0 bases at V and 7 bases at J; junction bases unmatched: 4. CDR3 size: 15 residues. CDR1 is SGHRS and CDR2 is YFSETQ in the germline V gene. CDR3 DNA: TGCGCCAGCAGCTTGGGGGACAGTTTAAATTCACCCCTCCACTTT. Its protein product is CASSLGDSLNSPLHF.

The chain recombines TRBV30 with TRBJ1-1; no firm D call. Per germline, CDR1 GTSNPN and CDR2 SVGIG (reference sequence). Trimming left V 1 base short and J 1 base short, with 7 bases between. The CDR3 runs to 13 residues. The CDR3 DNA follows: TGTGCCTGGAGTGGGATAGCGAACACTGAAGCTTTCTTT. It translates to CAWSGIANTEAFF.

J is TRBJ1-5 and V is TRBV12-3 or TRBV12-4; D call uncertain. CDR3 length: 13 amino acids. Trimming stripped 1 base from V and 5 bases from J, with 6 bases between. The CDR3 is CASSLGGDQPQHF. The CDR3 coding sequence is TGTGCCAGCAGTTTAGGCGGGGATCAGCCCCAGCATTTT.

The chain recombines TRBV19 with TRBJ2-7; no clear D. V gave up 4 bases and J gave up 0 bases, with 10 bases separating them. Germline V gene lookup returns CDR1 LNHDA and CDR2 SQIVND (reference sequence). The CDR3 is made up of 14 amino acids. The CDR3 DNA is TGTGCCAGTAGTACTCAGGCTCTCTCCTACGAGCAGTACTTC. Amino acid sequence: CASSTQALSYEQYF.

The chain uses TRBV10-3 and TRBJ1-6; D is uncertain. This CDR3 spans 13 amino acids. Per the germline V gene, CDR1 is ENHRY and CDR2 is SYGVKD. V was pared by 3 bases and J by 8 bases, with 8 bases between. CDR3 nucleotide sequence: TGTGCCATCAGTGACAGTTCCCATTCACCCCTCCACTTT. Its translation is CAISDSSHSPLHF.

About this clone: This CDR3 is also generated by other DNA sequences in the sample. The chain employs TRBV7-9 and TRBJ2-7; D unresolved. Trimming took off 1 base at V and 1 base at J, with 8 bases between the two ends. This CDR3 has 14 amino acids. Germline CDR1 and CDR2: SEHNR and FQNEAQ (reference sequence). CDR3 bases: TGTGCCAGCAGCTTAGGTGGCATATCCTACGAGCAGTACTTC. Translation: CASSLGGISYEQYF.

The rearrangement joins TRBV5-8 to TRBJ2-3, with TRBD2 matching over 9 bases. CDR3 length equals 14 residues. Trimming removed 6 bases from V and 1 base from J; junction bases left unmatched: 3. CDR1 is SGHTS, CDR2 YDEGEE, per germline. The CDR3 here is CASTRLAGTDTQYF. Here the CDR3 DNA reads TGTGCCAGCACCCGACTAGCGGGCACAGATACGCAGTATTTT.

This rearrangement joins TRBV25-1 to TRBJ1-2, with no clear D. CDR3 length equals 14 residues. CDR1 and CDR2 (germline): MGHDK, SYGVNS. V gave up 0 bases and J gave up 7 bases, with 12 bases separating them. The chain's CDR3 is CASSEYKQPGGYTF. CDR3 nucleotide sequence: TGTGCCAGCAGTGAATACAAACAGCCTGGTGGCTACACCTTC.

The chain joins TRBV29-1 to TRBJ1-1; no clear D. The V end was cut by 4 bases, the J end by 0 bases, with 6 bases between. The CDR3 spans 12 residues. The germline V gene has CDR1 SQVTM and CDR2 ANQGSEA. CDR3 residues: CSVAQVNTEAFF. The CDR3, as DNA: TGCAGCGTTGCGCAGGTGAACACTGAAGCTTTCTTT.

The chain combines TRBV11-2 with TRBJ1-2; D is unclear. This CDR3 has 12 amino acids. CDR1 is SGHAT, CDR2 FQNNGV, per germline. The V and J ends lost 4 bases and 4 bases respectively, with 7 bases between them. CDR3 sequence (DNA): TGTGCCAGCAGCTCCAGACTCTATGGCTACACCTTC. This sequence encodes CASSSRLYGYTF.

The chain recombines TRBV24-1 with TRBJ1-5; TRBD1 might be the D (5 bases). The V end was cut by 0 bases, the J end by 2 bases, with 22 bases between. Germline V gives CDR1 KGHDR, CDR2 SFDVKD. The CDR3 runs 20 residues. The CDR3 here is CATSDLYTGAPSSGNQPQHF. CDR3 sequence (DNA): TGTGCCACCAGTGATTTGTACACAGGCGCCCCTTCAAGTGGCAATCAGCCCCAGCATTTT.